The rows below give T cell receptor beta chains drawn from one sample of a study of early T cells in non-severe SARS-CoV-2 infection. Each CDR3 protein is one row after TCRdb ran MiXCR on the 5' RACE reads. Of approximately 45,000 distinct CDR3 sequences listed, about a tenth are singletons. Sequenced: whole blood. These receptors all come from an adult who was a healthcare worker with PCR-confirmed SARS-CoV-2 infection or an uninfected control (not recorded which). Both conserved end residues are part of each CDR3. D genes are given only for firm matches. Where a row states a size, it is once, few, many or the class of an expanded clone; other rows omit it.

d_gene | j_gene | v_gene | abundance | CDR3aa | CDR3nt
- | TRBJ2-2 | TRBV11-2 | - | CASSLGRGTTNTGELFF | TGTGCCAGCAGCTTAGGACGAGGGACAACAAACACCGGGGAGCTGTTTTTT
TRBD1 | TRBJ1-1 | TRBV3-1 | few | CASSQGDRQNTEAFF | TGTGCCAGCAGCCAAGGGGACAGACAGAACACTGAAGCTTTCTTT
- | TRBJ2-3 | TRBV11-2 | many | CASSLGIGLPTDTQYF | TGTGCCAGCAGCTTAGGGATCGGGCTCCCTACAGATACGCAGTATTTT
- | TRBJ2-7 | TRBV7-9 | - | CASSLGDPYEQYF | TGTGCCAGCAGCCTAGGCGACCCCTACGAGCAGTACTTC
- | TRBJ1-2 | TRBV10-3 | many | CAISNDGYGYTF | TGTGCCATCAGTAATGATGGCTATGGCTACACCTTC
TRBD1 | TRBJ2-5 | TRBV7-8 | - | CASSLVASSAGTGPFETQYF | TGTGCCAGCAGCTTAGTAGCGAGTTCTGCAGGGACAGGTCCTTTTGAGACCCAGTACTTC
- | TRBJ2-3 | TRBV30 | few | CAWSALLDTQYF | TGTGCCTGGAGTGCCCTCCTGGATACGCAGTATTTT
- | TRBJ1-5 | TRBV6-2/TRBV6-3 | - | CASSSDSSLEPQHF | TGTGCCAGCAGTTCGGACAGTAGCTTAGAGCCCCAGCATTTT
- | TRBJ2-7 | TRBV7-3 | many | CASSLSGKDYEQYF | TGTGCCAGCAGCTTATCGGGAAAAGACTACGAGCAGTACTTC
- | TRBJ2-7 | TRBV12-3/TRBV12-4 | many | CASSLSAQGYEQYF | TGTGCCAGCAGCTTAAGCGCACAGGGCTACGAGCAGTACTTC
- | TRBJ2-1 | TRBV20-1 | few | CSARDPATSNEQFF | TGCAGTGCTAGAGATCCTGCTACGTCCAATGAGCAGTTCTTC